Each of the 9 T cell receptor beta chains below was sequenced from the same sample in a study. Via MiXCR, TCRdb re-called the 5' RACE reads, giving one row per CDR3 protein. The data show roughly 56,000 distinct CDR3 sequences, 30% seen once. Material for sequencing was tumor-infiltrating naive CD4+ T cells sorted from the breast tumor. Regarding subset: naive CD4+ T cells, CD4+CD45RA+CD25-. The receptors were gathered from a female donor with breast cancer.

With respect to this clonotype: A much larger clone sits a single nucleotide away, making a read error possible. The V and J genes are TRBV27 and TRBJ1-5; D gene ambiguous. The germline gives CDR1 MNHEY, CDR2 SMNVEV (reference sequence). This CDR3 has 17 residues. V was pared by 3 bases and J by 0 bases, with 15 bases between. The CDR3 spells CASSFIESGDSNQPQHF. CDR3 bases: TGTGCCAGCAGTTTTATAGAATCCGGGGATAGCAATCAGCCCCAGCATTTT.

This clonotype was seen more than once but under ten times. The CDR3 reads CASSLLLPGVNNQPQHF. In nucleotides, the CDR3 is TGTGCCAGCAGTCTCCTCTTGCCGGGGGTTAACAATCAGCCCCAGCATTTT. V gene TRBV12-3 or TRBV12-4 combines with J gene TRBJ1-5; D might be TRBD1 (5 bases). This CDR3 contains 17 residues. V gave up 5 bases and J gave up 3 bases, with 20 bases separating them.

This clonotype was seen more than once but under ten times. The rearrangement uses TRBV2 and TRBJ1-1, with TRBD1 as a possible D gene (5 bases). V was clipped by 1 base and J by 6 bases, with 9 bases between them. This CDR3 region has 13 residues. CDR1 is SNHLY, CDR2 FYNNEI, per germline. In DNA form, the CDR3 reads TGTGCCAGCAGTGAAGGACAGTTTGCTGAAGCTTTCTTT. This gives the protein CASSEGQFAEAFF.

This chain connects TRBV7-2 to TRBJ1-2; D is undetermined. Germline V CDR1 and CDR2: SGHTA, FQGNSA. With 5 bases removed from V and 2 bases from J, the gap between germline ends came to 9 bases. This CDR3 is 13 amino acids long. The CDR3, as DNA: TGTGCCAGCAGCGCGACGCCCAACTATGGCTACACCTTC. It codes for CASSATPNYGYTF.

The rearrangement links TRBV7-7 to TRBJ2-4; the match to TRBD2 covers 9 bases. Germline CDR1 SSHAT, CDR2 FNYEAQ (reference sequence). There are 16 residues in the CDR3. CDR3 residues: CAIVVAGALAKNIQYF. Here the CDR3 DNA reads TGTGCTATCGTAGTAGCGGGGGCCCTAGCCAAAAACATTCAGTACTTC.

The gene calls are TRBV2 and TRBJ2-5, with a possible D match to TRBD2 (5 bases). Germline V gene sequence: CDR1 SNHLY, CDR2 FYNNEI. There are 13 residues in the CDR3. Trimming pared 7 bases from V and 3 bases from J, leaving 12 bases between. In nucleotides, the CDR3 is TGTGCCAGCACCGAGCGGTGGGAAGAGACCCAGTACTTC. Its protein product is CASTERWEETQYF. The whole variable domain, filled in from reference TRBV2 and TRBJ2-5, reads EPEVTQTPSHQVTQMGQEVILRCVPISNHLYFYWYRQILGQKVEFLVSFYNNEISEKSEIFDDQFSVERPDGSNFTLKIRSTKLEDSAMYFCASTERWEETQYFGPGTRLLVL.

This clonotype has more than one count but fewer than ten. J is TRBJ2-1 and V is TRBV5-1, with D hard to call. Germline CDR1 and CDR2: SGHRS and YFSETQ. V lost 4 bases and J lost 4, with 6 bases in between. This CDR3 has 12 residues. The CDR3 sequence: CASSAQYNEQFF. The CDR3, as DNA: TGCGCCAGCAGCGCCCAGTACAATGAGCAGTTCTTC.

The gene calls are TRBV7-2 and TRBJ2-6, with D uncertain. Germline V gives CDR1 SGHTA, CDR2 FQGNSA. The V gene lost 1 base and the J gene lost 1 base, with 8 bases spanning the gap. The CDR3 consists of 16 residues. The CDR3, as DNA: TGTGCCAGCAGCTTAGGGGGTGCTTCTGGGGCCAACGTCCTGACTTTC. Protein: CASSLGGASGANVLTF.

This clonotype was found a few times. The missing conserved phenylalanine or tryptophan at the end of this CDR3 makes a read error likely. The V and J genes are TRBV12-3 or TRBV12-4 and TRBJ1-1; D is ambiguous. Between the trimmed V and J ends, which lost 5 bases and 0 bases, there was a span of 10 bases. CDR3 length: 14 residues. CDR3 bases: TGTGCCAGCAGTCCCCTATTCATGAACACTGAAGCTTTCTTA. Translation gives CASSPLFMNTEAFL.